This T cell receptor beta chain derives from a study of T cell responses to AZD1222 COVID-19 vaccine. Overall study findings and caveats: Samples come after the peak T cell response, not at day 14.

The CDR3 has 15 amino acids. The V and J ends lost 5 bases and 3 bases, in that order; junction bases with no gene match: 9. Germline CDR1 PRHDT, CDR2 FYEKMQ (reference sequence). On this clone itself: As yet, its antigen is unknown.

Method: immunoSEQ multiplex PCR; TCRdb's copy keeps in-frame clones and lacks some. The sample records 35,000 to 55,000 clones, just under 80% being singletons. The TCR was taken from an adult who received the MenACWY meningococcal vaccine as a control. This material consisted of peripheral blood, taken 28 days after the second dose of the MenACWY control vaccine. The chain is built from TRBV13 and TRBJ1-1; 7 bases fit TRBD1. The DNA for the CDR3 is TGTGCCAGCAGCGGGCGACAGGGACGTGACACTGAAGCTTTCTTT. It encodes CASSGRQGRDTEAFF.